This TCR beta chain was found in a study of STAT3 mutations in large granular lymphocyte leukemia. Study details: Roughly half the longitudinally sequenced T-LGLL patients had canonical STAT3 mutations. Over half of T-LGLL patients had one or more immunosuppressive regimens. Findings of the study overall: In T-cell large granular lymphocyte leukemia, about half of patients showed multiple immunodominant subclonotypes. All newly emerging clones after therapy were STAT3 wild type.

Repertoires were generated with immunoSEQ multiplex PCR, while TCRdb's copy carries only in-frame clones and drops some. The repertoire holds 1,500 to 2,000 clones, with about 50% as singletons. V was trimmed by 2 bases and J by 7 bases, leaving 6 bases between them. Germline V gene lookup returns CDR1 WSHSY and CDR2 SAAADI. This CDR3 comprises 12 residues. As to this clone: No antigen is known for it.

The V gene is TRBV10-2, the J gene TRBJ1-5; D is ambiguous. What was sequenced was peripheral blood mononuclear cells. The sequence was collected from a man in his sixties with T-cell large granular lymphocyte leukemia. Some clones in this sample may be carry-over from other donors' samples. The CDR3 sequence is CASSEAPQPQHF. The CDR3 DNA sequence: TGCGCCAGCAGTGAGGCCCCGCAGCCCCAGCATTTT.